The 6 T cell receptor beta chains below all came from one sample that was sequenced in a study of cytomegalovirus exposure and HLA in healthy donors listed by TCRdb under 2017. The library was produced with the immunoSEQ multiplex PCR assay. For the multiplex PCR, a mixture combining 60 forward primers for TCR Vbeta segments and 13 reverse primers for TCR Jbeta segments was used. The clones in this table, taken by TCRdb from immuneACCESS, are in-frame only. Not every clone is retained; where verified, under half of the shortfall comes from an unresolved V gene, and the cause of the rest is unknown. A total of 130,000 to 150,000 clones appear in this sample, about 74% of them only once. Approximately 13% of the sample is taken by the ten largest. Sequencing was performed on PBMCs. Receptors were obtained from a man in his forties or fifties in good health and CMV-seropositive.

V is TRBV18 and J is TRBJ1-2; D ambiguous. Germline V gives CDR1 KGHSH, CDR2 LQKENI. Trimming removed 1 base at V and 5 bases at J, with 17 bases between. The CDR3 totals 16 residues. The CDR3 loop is CASSPQRTGWRYGYTF. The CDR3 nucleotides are TGTGCCAGCTCACCACAGCGGACGGGGTGGAGATATGGCTACACCTTC.

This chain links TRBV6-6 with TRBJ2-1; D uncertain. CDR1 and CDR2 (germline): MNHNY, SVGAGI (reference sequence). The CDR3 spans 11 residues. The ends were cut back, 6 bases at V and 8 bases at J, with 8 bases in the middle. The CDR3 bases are TGTGCCAGCAGCCTCTCCCATGAGCAGTTCTTC. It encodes CASSLSHEQFF.

Here the CDR3 DNA reads TGTGCCAGCTCACCACTCGGACAGGGGGCGACCGGGGAGCTGTTTTTT. Protein: CASSPLGQGATGELFF. The chain employs TRBV18 and TRBJ2-2, with TRBD1 identical over 11 bases. There are 16 residues in the CDR3. Germline CDR1 and CDR2: KGHSH and LQKENI. With V trimmed by 1 base and J by 5 bases, 3 bases remained unmatched.

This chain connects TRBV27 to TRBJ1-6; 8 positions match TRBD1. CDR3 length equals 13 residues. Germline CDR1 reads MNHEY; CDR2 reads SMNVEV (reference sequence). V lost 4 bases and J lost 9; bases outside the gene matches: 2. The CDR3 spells CASSSTGVSPLHF. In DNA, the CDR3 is TGTGCCAGCAGTTCGACAGGGGTTTCACCCCTCCACTTT.

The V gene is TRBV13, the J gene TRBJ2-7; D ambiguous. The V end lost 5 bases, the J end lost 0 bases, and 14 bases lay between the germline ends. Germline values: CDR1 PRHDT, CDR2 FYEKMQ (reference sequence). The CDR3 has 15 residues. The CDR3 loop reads CASSAGWRGSYEQYF. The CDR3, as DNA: TGTGCCAGCAGCGCCGGTTGGCGAGGCTCCTACGAGCAGTACTTC.

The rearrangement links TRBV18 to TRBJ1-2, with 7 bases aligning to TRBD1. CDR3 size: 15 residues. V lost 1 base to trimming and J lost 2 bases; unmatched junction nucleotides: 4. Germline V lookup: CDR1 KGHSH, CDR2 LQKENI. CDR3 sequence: CASSPLQTGNYGYTF. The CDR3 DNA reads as TGTGCCAGCTCACCACTACAGACAGGGAACTATGGCTACACCTTC.